The T cell receptor beta chain described here comes from a study of T cells after yellow fever vaccination. The CDR3 extends over 13 amino acids. V lost 5 bases, J lost 10 bases, and 15 bases lay in between. Germline lookup yields CDR1 SGHTA and CDR2 FQGTGA. In its sample, this clonotype was seen many times. TCRdb reprocessed the 5' RACE reads via MiXCR and lists one record per CDR3 protein. The repertoire holds some 220,000 distinct CDR3 sequences, with 3% to 4% as singletons. Sample: CD4+ T cells sorted from PBMCs, taken 10 days after the yellow fever booster vaccination. The chain links TRBV7-3 to TRBJ2-1; perhaps TRBD2 as D (5 bases). The source is a man between 18 and 35 years old who received the YFV17D yellow fever vaccine. CDR3: CASSRSTSGEQFF. CDR3 bases: TGTGCCAGCAGCCGTTCCACTTCGGGAGAGCAGTTCTTC. Full variable domain (remainder filled in from reference TRBV7-3 and TRBJ2-1): GAGVSQTPSNKVTEKGKYVELRCDPISGHTALYWYRQSLGQGPEFLIYFQGTGAADDSGLPNDRFFAVRPEGSVSTLKIQRTERGDSAVYLCASSRSTSGEQFFGPGTRLTVL.